These 4 T cell receptor beta chains were all obtained from the same sample, sequenced in a study of graft-versus-host responses after intestinal transplantation. Generated by immunoSEQ multiplex PCR, the TCRdb table keeps only in-frame clones and is missing some. The data hold about 26,000 clones, with 82% observed a single time. Antigen specificity for these receptors is unknown. This specimen consisted of unstimulated CD4+ T cells sorted from spleen or lymph node cells, obtained before intestinal transplant. The receptors shown here come from a human donor who received an intestinal transplant.

The chain links TRBV7-6 to TRBJ1-1, with 8 bases matching TRBD1. The CDR3 loop spans 17 amino acids. Germline V gene data show CDR1 as SGHVS and CDR2 as FNYEAQ. The V segment lost 5 bases and the J segment 2 bases; nucleotides outside the gene matches: 13. The CDR3 DNA reads as TGTGCCAGCAGCATGACTGGACAGGGTGTCGTCAACACTGAAGCTTTCTTT. It is translated as CASSMTGQGVVNTEAFF. Drawing the rest from reference TRBV7-6 and TRBJ1-1, the complete variable domain is GAGVSQSPRYKVTKRGQDVALRCDPISGHVSLYWYRQALGQGPEFLTYFNYEAQQDKSGLPNDRFSAERPEGSISTLTIQRTEQRDSAMYRCASSMTGQGVVNTEAFFGQGTRLTVV.

The chain recombines TRBV4-1 with TRBJ1-2, with no clear D. V lost 5 bases and J lost 6, with 13 bases in between. Germline V CDR1 and CDR2: MGHRA, YSYEKL. This CDR3 spans 13 amino acids. CDR3: CASSYTQLDGYTF. CDR3 nucleotides: TGCGCCAGCAGCTACACACAGTTGGATGGCTACACCTTC.

V and J are TRBV28 and TRBJ2-5, with D tentatively TRBD1 (5 bases). The ends were cut back, 3 bases at V and 7 bases at J, with 12 bases in the middle. CDR1 and CDR2 from the germline V gene are MDHEN and SYDVKM. The CDR3 runs 13 residues. CDR3 bases: TGTGCCAGCAGTTTGGCAGGCCAGGGGACCCAGTACTTC. This encodes CASSLAGQGTQYF.

The V call is TRBV5-4, the J call TRBJ2-5, with 9 positions matching TRBD2. V gave up 5 bases and J gave up 5 bases; unmatched junction bases: 7. CDR1 SGHNT and CDR2 YYREEE come from the germline V gene (reference sequence). The CDR3 spans 14 residues. CDR3 in amino acids: CASRTGGRDETQYF. CDR3 DNA: TGTGCCAGCAGAACGGGCGGGAGGGACGAGACCCAGTACTTC.